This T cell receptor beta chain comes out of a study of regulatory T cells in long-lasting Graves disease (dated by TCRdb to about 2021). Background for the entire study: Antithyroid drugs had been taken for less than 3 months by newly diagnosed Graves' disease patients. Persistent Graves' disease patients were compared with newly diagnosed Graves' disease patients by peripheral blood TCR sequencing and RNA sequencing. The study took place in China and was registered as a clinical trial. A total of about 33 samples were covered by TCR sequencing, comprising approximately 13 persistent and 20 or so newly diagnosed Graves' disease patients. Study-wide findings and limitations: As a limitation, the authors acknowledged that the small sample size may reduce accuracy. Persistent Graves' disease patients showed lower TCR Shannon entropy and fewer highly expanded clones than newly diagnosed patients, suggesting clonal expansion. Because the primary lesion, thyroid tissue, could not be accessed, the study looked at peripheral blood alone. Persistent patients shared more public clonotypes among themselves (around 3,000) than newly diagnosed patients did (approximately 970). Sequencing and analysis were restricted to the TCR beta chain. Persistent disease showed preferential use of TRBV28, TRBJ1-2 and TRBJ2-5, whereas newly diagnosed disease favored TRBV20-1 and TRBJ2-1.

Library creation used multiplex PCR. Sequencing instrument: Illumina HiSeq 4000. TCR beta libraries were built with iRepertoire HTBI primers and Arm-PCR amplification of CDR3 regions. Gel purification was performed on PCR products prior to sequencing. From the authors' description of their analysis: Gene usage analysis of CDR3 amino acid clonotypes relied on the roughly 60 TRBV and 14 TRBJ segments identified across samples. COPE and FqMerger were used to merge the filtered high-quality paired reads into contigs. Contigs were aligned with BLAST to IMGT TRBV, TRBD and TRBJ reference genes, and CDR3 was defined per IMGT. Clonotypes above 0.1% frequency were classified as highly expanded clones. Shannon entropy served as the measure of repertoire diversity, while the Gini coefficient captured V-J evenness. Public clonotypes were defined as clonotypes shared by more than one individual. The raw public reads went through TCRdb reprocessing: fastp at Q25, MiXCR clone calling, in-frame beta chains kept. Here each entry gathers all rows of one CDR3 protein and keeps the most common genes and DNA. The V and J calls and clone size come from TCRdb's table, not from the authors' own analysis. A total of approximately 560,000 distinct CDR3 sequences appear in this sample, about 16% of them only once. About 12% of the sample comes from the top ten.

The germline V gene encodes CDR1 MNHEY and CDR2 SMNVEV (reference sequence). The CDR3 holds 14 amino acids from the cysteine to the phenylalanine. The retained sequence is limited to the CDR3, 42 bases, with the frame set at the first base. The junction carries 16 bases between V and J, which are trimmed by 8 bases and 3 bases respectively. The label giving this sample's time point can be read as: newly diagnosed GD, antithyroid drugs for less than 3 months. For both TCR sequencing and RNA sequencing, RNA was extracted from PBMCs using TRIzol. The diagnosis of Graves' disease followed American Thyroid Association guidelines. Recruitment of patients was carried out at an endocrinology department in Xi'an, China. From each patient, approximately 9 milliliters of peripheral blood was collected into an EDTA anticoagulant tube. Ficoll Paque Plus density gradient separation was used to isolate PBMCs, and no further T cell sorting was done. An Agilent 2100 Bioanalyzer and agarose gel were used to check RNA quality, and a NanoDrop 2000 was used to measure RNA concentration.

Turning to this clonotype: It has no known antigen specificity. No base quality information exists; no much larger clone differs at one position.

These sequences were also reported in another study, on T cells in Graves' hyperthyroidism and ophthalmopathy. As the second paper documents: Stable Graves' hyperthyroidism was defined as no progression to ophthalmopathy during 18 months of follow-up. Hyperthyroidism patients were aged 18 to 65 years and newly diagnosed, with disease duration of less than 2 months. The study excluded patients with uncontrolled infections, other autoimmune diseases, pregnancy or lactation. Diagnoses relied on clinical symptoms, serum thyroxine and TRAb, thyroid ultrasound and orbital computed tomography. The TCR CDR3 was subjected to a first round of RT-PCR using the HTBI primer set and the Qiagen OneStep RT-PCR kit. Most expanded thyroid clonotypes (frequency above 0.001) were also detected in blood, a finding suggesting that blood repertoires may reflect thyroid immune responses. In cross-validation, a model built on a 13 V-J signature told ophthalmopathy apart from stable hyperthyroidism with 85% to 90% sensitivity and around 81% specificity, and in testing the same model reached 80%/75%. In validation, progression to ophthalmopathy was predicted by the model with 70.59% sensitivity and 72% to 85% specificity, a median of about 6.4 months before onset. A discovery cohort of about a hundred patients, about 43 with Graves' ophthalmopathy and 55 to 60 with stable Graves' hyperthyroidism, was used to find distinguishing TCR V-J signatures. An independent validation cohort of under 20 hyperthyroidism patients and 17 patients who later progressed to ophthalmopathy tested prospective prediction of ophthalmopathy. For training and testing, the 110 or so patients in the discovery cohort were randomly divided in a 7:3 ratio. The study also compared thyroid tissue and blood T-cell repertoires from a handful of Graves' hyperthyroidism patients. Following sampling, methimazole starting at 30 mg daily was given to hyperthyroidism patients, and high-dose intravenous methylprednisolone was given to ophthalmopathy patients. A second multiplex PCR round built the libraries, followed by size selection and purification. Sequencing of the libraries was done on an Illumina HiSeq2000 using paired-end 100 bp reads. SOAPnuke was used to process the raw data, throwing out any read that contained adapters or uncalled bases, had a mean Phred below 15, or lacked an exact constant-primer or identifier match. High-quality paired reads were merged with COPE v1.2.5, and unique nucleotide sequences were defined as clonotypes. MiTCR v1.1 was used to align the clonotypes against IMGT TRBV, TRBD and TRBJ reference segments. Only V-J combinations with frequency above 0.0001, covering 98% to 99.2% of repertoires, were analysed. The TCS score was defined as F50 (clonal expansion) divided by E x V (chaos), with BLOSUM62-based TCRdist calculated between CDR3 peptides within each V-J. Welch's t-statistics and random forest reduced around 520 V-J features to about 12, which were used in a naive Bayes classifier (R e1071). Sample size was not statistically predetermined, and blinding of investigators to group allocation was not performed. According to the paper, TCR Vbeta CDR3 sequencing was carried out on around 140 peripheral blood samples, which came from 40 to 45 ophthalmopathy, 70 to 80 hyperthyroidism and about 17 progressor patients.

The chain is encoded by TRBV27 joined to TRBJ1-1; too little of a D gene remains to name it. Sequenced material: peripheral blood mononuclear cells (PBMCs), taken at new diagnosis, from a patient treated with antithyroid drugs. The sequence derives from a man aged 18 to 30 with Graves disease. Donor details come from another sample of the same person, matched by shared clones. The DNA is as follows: TGTGCCAGCTGGCGGCCCCCGAGAGACACTGAAGCTTTCTTT. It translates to CASWRPPRDTEAFF.